These 30 T cell receptor beta chains were sequenced from one sample in a study of shared clonotypes between healthy human individuals. Sequencing was performed with immunoSEQ multiplex PCR; in TCRdb, only in-frame clones are kept and a portion is missing. The table records 2 million to 2.5 million clones, roughly 95% of them present only once. Sequencing used naive CD4+ T cells sorted from blood. Indicated subset: CD45RA+ positively selected. The receptors come from a man between 18 and 29 years old in good health.

In the case of this clone: Additional DNA sequences in this sample encode the identical CDR3. The chain joins TRBV6-5 to TRBJ2-3, with 7 bases lining up with TRBD2. V was clipped by 6 bases and J by 0 bases; unmatched bases: 3. Germline lookup yields CDR1 MNHEY and CDR2 SVGAGI. The CDR3 spans 14 residues. The CDR3 region is CASRAGLSTDTQYF. The CDR3 bases are TGTGCCAGCAGAGCGGGGTTGAGCACAGATACGCAGTATTTT.

The rearrangement uses TRBV7-9 and TRBJ1-4; D gene uncertain. There are 15 residues in the CDR3. Germline V gene data show CDR1 as SEHNR and CDR2 as FQNEAQ (reference sequence). V was clipped by 1 base and J by 4 bases, with 10 bases between them. Here the CDR3 DNA reads TGTGCCAGCAGCTTAGTAGTGACCGGTAATGAAAAACTGTTTTTT. It is translated as CASSLVVTGNEKLFF. Filled out from reference TRBV7-9 and TRBJ1-4, the complete variable domain reads DTGVSQNPRHKITKRGQNVTFRCDPISEHNRLYWYRQTLGQGPEFLTYFQNEAQLEKSRLLSDRFSAERPKGSFSTLEIQRTEQGDSAMYLCASSLVVTGNEKLFFGSGTQLSVL.

The V call is TRBV19, the J call TRBJ1-5, with D possibly matching TRBD1 (5 bases). Per the germline V gene, CDR1 is LNHDA and CDR2 is SQIVND (reference sequence). The V gene lost 6 bases and the J gene lost 1 base, with 13 bases spanning the gap. CDR3 length: 15 amino acids. The CDR3 DNA sequence: TGTGCCAGTAGCGAACAGGCGGGGAGCAATCAGCCCCAGCATTTT. Residues: CASSEQAGSNQPQHF.

As to this clone: Other DNA sequences in this specimen translate into the identical CDR3. The chain carries TRBV7-2 and TRBJ2-3; maybe TRBD2 (6 bases). CDR3 length: 15 amino acids. The germline V and J ends were trimmed by 1 base and 3 bases, with 11 bases remaining between them. Germline loops: CDR1 SGHTA, CDR2 FQGNSA. CDR3 bases: TGTGCCAGCAGCTTAGTAGCGCTAGCGACAGATACGCAGTATTTT. The encoded protein is CASSLVALATDTQYF.

The chain joins TRBV7-9 to TRBJ1-4; 8 bases are shared with TRBD1. CDR3 length equals 15 residues. Trimming took 5 bases from V and 5 from J; bases not matched to a gene: 7. Germline values: CDR1 SEHNR, CDR2 FQNEAQ (reference sequence). The CDR3 protein is CASSPEDRVNEKLFF. In DNA, the CDR3 is TGTGCCAGCAGCCCCGAGGACAGGGTGAATGAAAAACTGTTTTTT.

The chain is built from TRBV11-2 and TRBJ1-2; D is possibly TRBD1 (6 bases). CDR1 is SGHAT, CDR2 FQNNGV, per germline. V was pared by 1 base and J by 2 bases, with 11 bases between. The CDR3 consists of 15 residues. CDR3 nucleotide sequence: TGTGCCAGCAGCTTAGGGCAGGGGTTGAACTATGGCTACACCTTC. Protein product: CASSLGQGLNYGYTF. Together with reference TRBV11-2 and TRBJ1-2, the CDR3 gives the full variable domain: EAGVAQSPRYKIIEKRQSVAFWCNPISGHATLYWYQQILGQGPKLLIQFQNNGVVDDSQLPKDRFSAERLKGVDSTLKIQPAKLEDSAVYLCASSLGQGLNYGYTFGSGTRLTVV.

The rearrangement links TRBV4-3 to TRBJ1-1; D uncertain. The CDR3 spans 15 residues. V dropped 1 base and J dropped 2 bases, with 11 bases sitting between them. Germline V gives CDR1 LGHNA, CDR2 YSLEER. The CDR3 reads CASSQGITTNTEAFF. Written as DNA, the CDR3 is TGCGCCAGCAGCCAAGGTATTACGACAAACACTGAAGCTTTCTTT.

The genes are TRBV5-4 and TRBJ2-7; 10 nucleotides match TRBD2. V shed 4 bases, J shed 3 bases, and the junction held 7 bases outside the gene matches. The CDR3 runs to 15 residues. The V gene's germline CDR1 is SGHNT and CDR2 YYREEE (reference sequence). The CDR3, as DNA: TGTGCCAGCAGCCGCCCGGGACTAGCGCTCTACGAGCAGTACTTC. It is translated as CASSRPGLALYEQYF.

CDR3 residues: CALSRQANTEAFF. CDR3 sequence (DNA): TGTGCTCTTTCTCGACAAGCGAACACTGAAGCTTTCTTT. The chain has TRBV30 and TRBJ1-1, with D unresolved. This CDR3 has 13 amino acids. CDR1 GTSNPN and CDR2 SVGIG come from the germline V gene (reference sequence).

The chain couples TRBV7-9 to TRBJ2-3; TRBD1 matches at 10 bases. J lost 3 bases, V lost 5 bases, and 8 bases had no gene match. The length of the CDR3 is 16 residues. The germline CDR1 and CDR2 sequences are SEHNR and FQNEAQ (reference sequence). CDR3 sequence (DNA): TGTGCCAGCAGCCCCCGACAGGGGGCGAAAACAGATACGCAGTATTTT. Its translation is CASSPRQGAKTDTQYF.

The sample holds one count of this clone. The V and J genes are TRBV18 and TRBJ2-7, with D possibly TRBD1 on 6 matching bases. Germline V lookup: CDR1 KGHSH, CDR2 LQKENI. The CDR3 is 14 residues long. The V end lost 3 bases, the J end lost 2 bases, and 11 bases lay between the germline ends. The CDR3 bases are TGTGCCAGCTCACCCGGGACATCGGCCTACGAGCAGTACTTC. This gives the protein CASSPGTSAYEQYF.

The chain links TRBV19 to TRBJ2-5; possibly TRBD1 for D (5 bases). Germline V lookup: CDR1 LNHDA, CDR2 SQIVND (reference sequence). The CDR3 spans 14 residues. Trimming stripped 4 bases from V and 1 base from J, with 10 bases between. CDR3 sequence (DNA): TGTGCCAGTAGTAGGGGCCGATCCCAAGAGACCCAGTACTTC. Translation: CASSRGRSQETQYF.

The chain uses TRBV6-5 and TRBJ2-7, with D possibly being TRBD2 (5 bases). Germline loops: CDR1 MNHEY, CDR2 SVGAGI. V shed 3 bases and J shed 4 bases, with 10 bases lying between them. The CDR3 is 13 amino acids. The CDR3 region is CASSYFAGYEQYF. CDR3 DNA sequence: TGTGCCAGCAGTTATTTTGCGGGTTACGAGCAGTACTTC.

The V and J genes are TRBV6-1 and TRBJ1-6; D gene unclear. CDR3 length: 13 amino acids. From germline, CDR1 is MNHNS and CDR2 SASEGT. Trimming took off 1 base at V and 8 bases at J, with 6 bases between the two ends. CDR3 sequence reads: CASSEDTHSPLHF. CDR3 sequence (DNA): TGTGCCAGCAGTGAAGACACCCATTCACCCCTCCACTTT.

The chain recombines TRBV9 with TRBJ1-2; 11 positions agree with TRBD1. V was clipped by 3 bases and J by 1 base; unmatched bases: 5. CDR1 is SGDLS, CDR2 YYNGEE, per germline. The length of the CDR3 is 16 residues. The chain's CDR3 is CASSAPGTGGNYGYTF. In DNA form, the CDR3 reads TGTGCCAGCAGCGCCCCCGGGACAGGGGGTAACTATGGCTACACCTTC.

The chain is built from TRBV28 and TRBJ2-5; D tentatively fits TRBD1 or TRBD2 (5 bases each). Trimming took 7 bases from V and 2 from J, leaving 17 bases between them. CDR1 is MDHEN and CDR2 is SYDVKM in the germline V gene. The CDR3 has 15 amino acids. Written as DNA, the CDR3 is TGTGCCAGCACCTCCGAGGGGCTGGGGCAAGAGACCCAGTACTTC. Translation: CASTSEGLGQETQYF. The full variable domain, rest sourced from reference TRBV28 and TRBJ2-5, is DVKVTQSSRYLVKRTGEKVFLECVQDMDHENMFWYRQDPGLGLRLIYFSYDVKMKEKGDIPEGYSVSREKKERFSLILESASTNQTSMYLCASTSEGLGQETQYFGPGTRLLVL.

This sequence joins TRBV27 and TRBJ2-7; 8 bases are shared with TRBD1. Germline-derived CDR1 and CDR2 are MNHEY and SMNVEV (reference sequence). The CDR3 covers 15 residues. With 0 bases clipped from V and 2 bases from J, the junction kept 3 bases outside the gene matches. The CDR3: CASSLSAGGTYEQYF. The CDR3 DNA reads as TGTGCCAGCAGTTTATCGGCAGGGGGCACCTACGAGCAGTACTTC.

V and J are TRBV7-9 and TRBJ1-2; D might be TRBD1 (6 bases). Germline V gives CDR1 SEHNR, CDR2 FQNEAQ (reference sequence). Trimming pared 5 bases from V and 3 bases from J, leaving 13 bases between. The CDR3 extends over 14 amino acids. The CDR3 here is CASSGQGHDYGYTF. The CDR3 nucleotides read TGTGCCAGCAGCGGGCAGGGGCATGACTATGGCTACACCTTC.

This chain uses TRBV19 with TRBJ2-7; 9 nucleotides line up with TRBD1. Per germline, CDR1 LNHDA and CDR2 SQIVND (reference sequence). The CDR3 is 14 amino acids. The V segment lost 5 bases and the J segment 6 bases; nucleotides outside the gene matches: 8. The CDR3 DNA sequence: TGTGCCAGTAGTTACCGGGACAGGGCGCGCGAGCAGTACTTC. As protein: CASSYRDRAREQYF.

This chain joins TRBV10-3 and TRBJ2-3, with TRBD2 identical over 11 bases. V dropped 7 bases and J dropped 4; count of bases not matched to a gene: 7. Germline assignment: CDR1 ENHRY and CDR2 SYGVKD. The CDR3 is 15 amino acids. The CDR3 loop reads CAINIAGGISDTQYF. In DNA, the CDR3 is TGTGCCATCAATATAGCGGGGGGGATCTCAGATACGCAGTATTTT.

V is TRBV11-3 and J is TRBJ1-6; no firm D call. Between the trimmed V and J ends, which lost 0 bases and 5 bases, there was a span of 2 bases. Germline CDR1 is SGHNT and CDR2 is YENEEA. The CDR3 extends over 13 amino acids. The DNA for the CDR3 is TGTGCCAGCAGCTTAGATAATAATTCACCCCTCCACTTT. This codes for CASSLDNNSPLHF.

V gene TRBV7-9 combines with J gene TRBJ1-3, with unresolved D. V was cut by 1 base and J by 0 bases, with 16 bases left in between. The CDR3 runs 18 residues. Germline assignment: CDR1 SEHNR and CDR2 FQNEAQ (reference sequence). The CDR3 reads CASSLVSKRPSSGNTIYF. CDR3 sequence (DNA): TGTGCCAGCAGCTTAGTTTCGAAGCGCCCCAGCTCTGGAAACACCATATATTTT.

The V and J genes are TRBV9 and TRBJ2-2; 7 bases align to TRBD1. The CDR3 sequence is 17 residues long. CDR1 is SGDLS and CDR2 is YYNGEE in the germline V gene. V gave up 2 bases and J gave up 6 bases; unmatched junction bases: 13. In DNA form, the CDR3 reads TGTGCCAGCAGCGTGTGGGGACAGCCTAGAAGCCCCGGGGAGCTGTTTTTT. Residues: CASSVWGQPRSPGELFF.

The chain uses TRBV28 and TRBJ2-4; a weak D match, TRBD1 (5 bases). V was clipped by 4 bases and J by 3 bases, with 19 bases between them. The CDR3 runs 17 residues. Per the germline V gene, CDR1 is MDHEN and CDR2 is SYDVKM. The CDR3 bases are TGTGCCAGCAGTTCCAGTTGGGGCGCCTGGGGCAAAAACATTCAGTACTTC. The encoded protein is CASSSSWGAWGKNIQYF.

The chain is built from TRBV4-3 and TRBJ2-7; D unresolved. Trimming removed 0 bases from V and 3 bases from J, with 6 bases in between. The CDR3 consists of 13 residues. Germline loops: CDR1 LGHNA, CDR2 YSLEER. CDR3 residues: CASSQEILYEQYF. CDR3 nucleotides: TGCGCCAGCAGCCAAGAGATTCTCTACGAGCAGTACTTC.

The chain employs TRBV29-1 and TRBJ1-2, with D hard to call. The V gene lost 5 bases and the J gene lost 2 bases, with 15 bases spanning the gap. This CDR3 is 14 amino acids long. In germline, CDR1 is SQVTM, CDR2 ANQGSEA. For the CDR3, the DNA is TGCAGCGTTAGTCCCGGGCAGGCCAACTATGGCTACACCTTC. This codes for CSVSPGQANYGYTF.

The chain combines TRBV15 with TRBJ2-7; 8 bases map to TRBD1. This CDR3 is built from 17 residues. V was pared by 0 bases and J by 0 bases, with 7 bases of the junction left unmatched. Looked up from germline, CDR1 is LNHNV and CDR2 is YYDKDF (reference sequence). The CDR3 DNA follows: TGTGCCACCAGCAGAGATATAACAGGGGGAAGCTCCTACGAGCAGTACTTC. Translating gives CATSRDITGGSSYEQYF.

A remark on this clone: This CDR3 is also generated by other DNA sequences in the sample. The chain links TRBV20-1 to TRBJ2-3, with D possibly called TRBD1 or TRBD2 (5 bases each). Germline CDR1 is DFQATT and CDR2 is SNEGSKA (reference sequence). This CDR3 is built from 11 residues. Between the trimmed V and J ends, which lost 2 bases and 9 bases, there was a span of 9 bases. CDR3: CSARLGDTQYF. The DNA for the CDR3 is TGCAGTGCTAGATTAGGGGACACGCAGTATTTT.

This sequence joins TRBV6-1 and TRBJ1-1; D not certain. The length of the CDR3 is 13 residues. The V and J ends lost 4 bases and 4 bases respectively, with 10 bases between them. Germline CDR1 and CDR2: MNHNS and SASEGT. For the CDR3, the DNA is TGTGCCAGCAGTGTCGGGGAGGGCACTGAAGCTTTCTTT. It codes for CASSVGEGTEAFF.

The gene calls are TRBV25-1 and TRBJ2-1; possibly TRBD2 for D (6 bases). The CDR3 covers 12 residues. V was shortened by 4 bases and J by 12 bases, with 13 bases between the two germline ends. In germline, CDR1 is MGHDK, CDR2 SYGVNS. CDR3 residues: CASSAPGLMQFF. The DNA for the CDR3 is TGTGCCAGCAGTGCGCCGGGACTGATGCAGTTCTTC.